These T cell receptor beta chains were read from a single sample in a study of radiation and T cells in renal cell carcinoma. Measured with immunoSEQ multiplex PCR; TCRdb has only the in-frame clones, and not every one. This sample has 150,000 or so clones, with nearly 90% found just once. The sequencing here drew on blood, taken from a patient whose treatment included radiotherapy and nephrectomy. The receptors stem from a woman between 50 and 59 years old with renal cell carcinoma. CDR3s include the opening cysteine and the closing phenylalanine or tryptophan. A D gene is named only where the DNA matches it firmly. Clone sizes are given selectively: once, few, many, or a class where the clone is expanded.

cdr3_length: 14; clone_size: -; v_call: TRBV28; j_call: TRBJ2-3; d_call: TRBD1; cdr3_aa: CASSNRGPTDTQYF; cdr3_nt: TGTGCCAGCAGTAACAGGGGGCCGACAGATACGCAGTATTTT
cdr3_length: 14; clone_size: -; v_call: TRBV4-1; j_call: TRBJ2-3; d_call: -; cdr3_aa: CASSQDQVADTQYF; cdr3_nt: TGCGCCAGCAGCCAAGATCAAGTGGCAGATACGCAGTATTTT
cdr3_length: 15; clone_size: once; v_call: TRBV5-1; j_call: TRBJ2-7; d_call: -; cdr3_aa: CASSSNGGYTFEQYF; cdr3_nt: TGCGCCAGCAGCTCGAACGGGGGCTATACGTTCGAGCAGTACTTC
cdr3_length: 14; clone_size: -; v_call: TRBV5-4; j_call: TRBJ2-1; d_call: -; cdr3_aa: CASSLGAASNEQFF; cdr3_nt: TGTGCCAGCAGCTTGGGGGCAGCTTCCAATGAGCAGTTCTTC
cdr3_length: 13; clone_size: -; v_call: TRBV7-9; j_call: TRBJ1-2; d_call: -; cdr3_aa: CASRLEGKDGYTF; cdr3_nt: TGTGCCAGCAGGTTGGAGGGGAAGGATGGCTACACCTTC
cdr3_length: 15; clone_size: -; v_call: TRBV7-2; j_call: TRBJ2-1; d_call: -; cdr3_aa: CASSLPRGSYNEQFF; cdr3_nt: TGTGCCAGCAGCCTTCCTAGAGGGTCCTACAATGAGCAGTTCTTC
cdr3_length: 12; clone_size: -; v_call: TRBV2; j_call: TRBJ2-5; d_call: -; cdr3_aa: CASSRGGETQYF; cdr3_nt: TGTGCCAGCTCGAGGGGGGGAGAGACCCAGTACTTC
cdr3_length: 14; clone_size: -; v_call: TRBV18; j_call: TRBJ1-1; d_call: -; cdr3_aa: CASSPQVMNTEAFF; cdr3_nt: TGTGCCAGCTCACCACAAGTTATGAACACTGAAGCTTTCTTT
cdr3_length: 14; clone_size: few; v_call: TRBV6-1; j_call: TRBJ1-6; d_call: -; cdr3_aa: CASSEAPGAGALHF; cdr3_nt: TGTGCCAGCAGTGAAGCACCGGGGGCAGGGGCCCTCCACTTT
cdr3_length: 12; clone_size: -; v_call: TRBV29-1; j_call: TRBJ1-2; d_call: -; cdr3_aa: CSVNRVDYGYTF; cdr3_nt: TGCAGCGTTAACAGGGTCGACTATGGCTACACCTTC
cdr3_length: 13; clone_size: -; v_call: TRBV6-6; j_call: TRBJ2-5; d_call: -; cdr3_aa: CASSSRMWETQYF; cdr3_nt: TGTGCCAGCAGTAGCCGGATGTGGGAGACCCAGTACTTC
cdr3_length: 12; clone_size: -; v_call: TRBV6-5; j_call: TRBJ2-3; d_call: TRBD1; cdr3_aa: CASSKQGATQYF; cdr3_nt: TGTGCCAGCAGTAAACAGGGGGCTACGCAGTATTTT
cdr3_length: 15; clone_size: -; v_call: TRBV9; j_call: TRBJ1-5; d_call: -; cdr3_aa: CASSVAPEPNQPQHF; cdr3_nt: TGTGCCAGCAGCGTAGCTCCGGAACCTAATCAGCCCCAGCATTTT
cdr3_length: 14; clone_size: -; v_call: TRBV5-1; j_call: TRBJ2-2; d_call: -; cdr3_aa: CASSPADPTGELFF; cdr3_nt: TGCGCCAGCAGCCCGGCCGACCCCACCGGGGAGCTGTTTTTT
cdr3_length: 17; clone_size: -; v_call: TRBV5-6; j_call: TRBJ1-1; d_call: -; cdr3_aa: CASTLRVLVDLNTEAFF; cdr3_nt: TGTGCCAGCACCCTACGGGTACTGGTGGATCTAAACACTGAAGCTTTCTTT
cdr3_length: 15; clone_size: once; v_call: TRBV11-3; j_call: TRBJ2-1; d_call: TRBD1; cdr3_aa: CASSPPGQGHNEQFF; cdr3_nt: TGTGCCAGCAGCCCCCCTGGACAGGGCCACAATGAGCAGTTCTTC
cdr3_length: 16; clone_size: -; v_call: TRBV5-4; j_call: TRBJ2-2; d_call: TRBD2; cdr3_aa: CASTGLAGGNTGELFF; cdr3_nt: TGTGCCAGCACAGGACTAGCGGGAGGGAACACCGGGGAGCTGTTTTTT
cdr3_length: 16; clone_size: -; v_call: TRBV4-2; j_call: TRBJ2-3; d_call: -; cdr3_aa: CASSQGVNLGTDTQYF; cdr3_nt: TGTGCCAGCAGCCAAGGCGTAAACCTCGGCACAGATACGCAGTATTTT
cdr3_length: 18; clone_size: -; v_call: TRBV9; j_call: TRBJ2-2; d_call: TRBD1; cdr3_aa: CASSAKTGGILNTGELFF; cdr3_nt: TGTGCCAGCAGCGCCAAGACAGGGGGGATTTTGAACACCGGGGAGCTGTTTTTT
cdr3_length: 12; clone_size: -; v_call: TRBV14; j_call: TRBJ1-1; d_call: TRBD1; cdr3_aa: CASSLGTGKAFF; cdr3_nt: TGTGCCAGCAGCCTCGGGACAGGGAAAGCTTTCTTT
cdr3_length: 12; clone_size: -; v_call: TRBV30; j_call: TRBJ1-1; d_call: TRBD1; cdr3_aa: CAWNRDSTEAFF; cdr3_nt: TGTGCCTGGAACCGGGACAGCACTGAAGCTTTCTTT
cdr3_length: 16; clone_size: -; v_call: TRBV18; j_call: TRBJ1-2; d_call: -; cdr3_aa: CASSTDGGGVSYGYTF; cdr3_nt: TGTGCCAGCTCAACTGACGGAGGAGGGGTGTCGTATGGCTACACCTTC
cdr3_length: 14; clone_size: -; v_call: TRBV19; j_call: TRBJ2-6; d_call: -; cdr3_aa: CASVQVAGANVLTF; cdr3_nt: TGTGCCAGTGTCCAAGTCGCTGGGGCCAACGTCCTGACTTTC
cdr3_length: 12; clone_size: few; v_call: TRBV6-6; j_call: TRBJ1-5; d_call: TRBD1; cdr3_aa: CASRTGNQPQHF; cdr3_nt: TGTGCCAGCCGGACAGGGAATCAGCCCCAGCATTTT
cdr3_length: 18; clone_size: -; v_call: TRBV4-2; j_call: TRBJ2-7; d_call: -; cdr3_aa: CASSQTPVRGQISYEQYF; cdr3_nt: TGTGCCAGCAGCCAAACCCCGGTACGAGGTCAAATAAGCTACGAGCAGTACTTC
cdr3_length: 15; clone_size: -; v_call: TRBV5-1; j_call: TRBJ2-3; d_call: -; cdr3_aa: CASSLEGFRTDTQYF; cdr3_nt: TGCGCCAGCAGCTTGGAGGGGTTCCGCACAGATACGCAGTATTTT
cdr3_length: 14; clone_size: -; v_call: TRBV7-2; j_call: TRBJ2-3; d_call: -; cdr3_aa: CASSFEGPSDTQYF; cdr3_nt: TGTGCCAGCAGCTTTGAGGGGCCATCAGATACGCAGTATTTT
cdr3_length: 14; clone_size: -; v_call: TRBV6-4; j_call: TRBJ1-6; d_call: TRBD1; cdr3_aa: CASSRDSYNSPLHF; cdr3_nt: TGTGCCAGCAGTCGGGACAGCTATAATTCACCCCTCCACTTT
cdr3_length: 13; clone_size: -; v_call: TRBV4-1; j_call: TRBJ2-7; d_call: TRBD2; cdr3_aa: CASSRSSGEFRYF; cdr3_nt: TGCGCCAGCAGCCGAAGCAGCGGGGAGTTTCGGTACTTC
cdr3_length: 15; clone_size: -; v_call: TRBV7-3; j_call: TRBJ2-1; d_call: -; cdr3_aa: CASSLSGGPYNEQFF; cdr3_nt: TGTGCCAGCAGCTTAAGTGGGGGGCCCTACAATGAGCAGTTCTTC